This TCR beta chain was obtained from a study of blood T cell repertoires in COVID-19. Per the germline V gene, CDR1 is SNHLY and CDR2 is FYNNEI. V was pared by 6 bases and J by 7 bases, with 9 bases of the junction left unmatched. This CDR3 contains 15 residues. Generated by immunoSEQ multiplex PCR, the TCRdb table keeps only in-frame clones and is missing some. Among around 170,000 clones, about 86% were seen once, and the ten largest hold approximately 15%. The sequence was obtained from a man aged 30 to 39 with active or convalescent COVID-19. The chain employs TRBV2 and TRBJ1-6; 7 bases align to TRBD1. The material sequenced was peripheral blood. CDR3 DNA sequence: TGTGCCAGCAGGGAGACAGGGCCTTGGAATTCACCCCTCCACTTT. It codes for CASRETGPWNSPLHF.